What follows are 21 T cell receptor beta chains derived from one specimen sequenced in a study of cytomegalovirus exposure and HLA in healthy donors (dated by TCRdb to between 2016 and 2019). Libraries were prepared through the immunoSEQ multiplex PCR assay. The multiplex PCR relied on a mix of 60 forward primers for TCR Vbeta segments and 13 reverse primers for TCR Jbeta segments. TCRdb provides this immuneACCESS table in a form limited to in-frame rearrangements. Some clones are lacking; in checked studies, under half of them reflect an unresolved V gene, and why the rest are absent is not known. The sample contains about 100,000 clones, about four fifths of them found a single time. 5.5% to 8% of the sample lies in the top ten. The material sequenced was PBMCs. The receptors originated from a man younger than 45 in good health and CMV-seronegative.

The chain recombines TRBV6-5 with TRBJ2-3, with 8 bases matching TRBD2. From germline, CDR1 is MNHEY and CDR2 SVGAGI. The CDR3 is made up of 14 amino acids. The ends lost 8 bases at V and 0 bases at J; junction bases unmatched: 4. The chain's CDR3 is CASGRGGSTDTQYF. The CDR3 nucleotides are TGTGCCAGCGGCCGGGGGGGGAGCACAGATACGCAGTATTTT.

V gene TRBV5-4 combines with J gene TRBJ1-1; D gene uncertain. The germline V gene has CDR1 SGHNT and CDR2 YYREEE (reference sequence). CDR3 length equals 13 residues. V was pared by 4 bases and J by 11 bases, with 18 bases between. The CDR3 loop reads CASSPPEGLNAFF. The CDR3 region has the DNA TGTGCCAGCAGCCCGCCTGAGGGTCTGAATGCTTTCTTT.

The chain recombines TRBV6-5 with TRBJ1-2, with D possibly TRBD1 on 6 matching bases. Trimming took off 7 bases at V and 2 bases at J, with 14 bases between the two ends. Germline CDR1 MNHEY, CDR2 SVGAGI. The CDR3 spans 14 residues. DNA for the CDR3: TGTGCCAGCAATACATTGGGGGCCAACTATGGCTACACCTTC. Protein: CASNTLGANYGYTF.

The V call is TRBV7-8, the J call TRBJ2-1, with 13 bases aligning to TRBD2. Per the germline V gene, CDR1 is SGHVS and CDR2 is FQNEAQ. J lost 6 bases, V lost 2 bases, and 1 base had no gene match. The CDR3 contains 15 residues. The chain's CDR3 is CASSLWTSGGNEQFF. The CDR3 coding sequence is TGTGCCAGCAGCTTATGGACTAGCGGGGGCAATGAGCAGTTCTTC.

This chain joins TRBV30 and TRBJ2-1; 11 bases align to TRBD2. The CDR3 is 15 residues long. J lost 3 bases, V lost 1 base, and 2 bases had no gene match. From germline, CDR1 is GTSNPN and CDR2 SVGIG (reference sequence). CDR3 in amino acids: CAWSETSGSYNEQFF. CDR3 bases: TGTGCCTGGAGTGAAACTAGCGGGAGCTACAATGAGCAGTTCTTC.

The chain recombines TRBV5-5 with TRBJ2-5; D remains ambiguous. Germline CDR1 is SGHKS and CDR2 is YYEKEE (reference sequence). Trimming took off 2 bases at V and 7 bases at J, with 12 bases between the two ends. CDR3 length equals 13 residues. The CDR3 region is CASSFDTEWTQYF. DNA of the CDR3: TGTGCCAGCAGCTTCGACACCGAATGGACCCAGTACTTC. The full variable domain, completed using reference TRBV5-5 and TRBJ2-5, is DAGVTQSPTHLIKTRGQQVTLRCSPISGHKSVSWYQQVLGQGPQFIFQYYEKEERGRGNFPDRFSARQFPNYSSELNVNALLLGDSALYLCASSFDTEWTQYFGPGTRLLVL.

The chain couples TRBV9 to TRBJ1-6, with D unclear. In germline, CDR1 is SGDLS, CDR2 YYNGEE. V lost 0 bases, J lost 9 bases, and 10 bases lay in between. The CDR3 is 14 amino acids. The CDR3 DNA is TGTGCCAGCAGCGTAGGAAACTCAGGTTCACCCCTCCACTTT. Protein product: CASSVGNSGSPLHF.

This clone was recorded once. The chain recombines TRBV18 with TRBJ1-4; perhaps TRBD1 as D (6 bases). This CDR3 contains 16 residues. V lost 3 bases to trimming and J lost 0 bases, with 11 bases between them. CDR1 and CDR2 from the germline V gene are KGHSH and LQKENI. The CDR3, as DNA: TGTGCCAGCTCACCGTCAAGACAGGCAACTAATGAAAAACTGTTTTTT. It is translated as CASSPSRQATNEKLFF.

The V gene is TRBV5-1, the J gene TRBJ2-1; 13 bases line up with TRBD2. CDR3 length: 16 residues. Per the germline V gene, CDR1 is SGHRS and CDR2 is YFSETQ. Losses at the gene ends were 4 bases for V and 4 bases for J; bases not matched to a gene: 5. In DNA, the CDR3 is TGCGCCAGCAGCGATGGGACTAGCGGGATTTACAATGAGCAGTTCTTC. Its protein product is CASSDGTSGIYNEQFF. The full variable domain, its missing parts supplied by reference TRBV5-1 and TRBJ2-1, is KAGVTQTPRYLIKTRGQQVTLSCSPISGHRSVSWYQQTPGQGLQFLFEYFSETQRNKGNFPGRFSGRQFSNSRSEMNVSTLELGDSALYLCASSDGTSGIYNEQFFGPGTRLTVL.

The rearrangement uses TRBV27 and TRBJ1-5, with unresolved D. Germline lookup yields CDR1 MNHEY and CDR2 SMNVEV (reference sequence). This CDR3 comprises 15 residues. Between the trimmed V and J ends, which lost 3 bases and 4 bases, there was a span of 13 bases. This CDR3 is CASSFLPRYNQPQHF. In nucleotides, the CDR3 is TGTGCCAGCAGTTTCCTCCCCAGGTATAATCAGCCCCAGCATTTT.

This clone was seen a handful of times. This chain joins TRBV9 and TRBJ2-1, with D perhaps TRBD1 (5 bases). V gave up 0 bases and J gave up 12 bases, with 19 bases separating them. CDR3 length: 15 residues. Germline assignment: CDR1 SGDLS and CDR2 YYNGEE. DNA of the CDR3: TGTGCCAGCAGCGTAGAAAAAGTGACAGCCCAGGGGCAGTTCTTC. It encodes CASSVEKVTAQGQFF.

This sequence joins TRBV19 and TRBJ1-2; D perhaps matches TRBD1 (6 bases). Trimming removed 7 bases from V and 1 base from J, with 19 bases in between. Germline V gene lookup returns CDR1 LNHDA and CDR2 SQIVND (reference sequence). CDR3 size: 16 residues. As DNA, the CDR3 is TGTGCCAGTACCGCCACTCACCGGGACATTAACTATGGCTACACCTTC. It yields the protein CASTATHRDINYGYTF.

This chain uses TRBV5-1 with TRBJ1-3; D may be TRBD1 (5 bases). Germline values: CDR1 SGHRS, CDR2 YFSETQ. This CDR3 is built from 16 residues. Between the trimmed V and J ends, which lost 0 bases and 0 bases, there was a span of 10 bases. The CDR3 sequence is CASSLAGGISGNTIYF. DNA of the CDR3: TGCGCCAGCAGCTTGGCTGGGGGGATCTCTGGAAACACCATATATTTT.

The rearrangement uses TRBV4-1 and TRBJ1-5, with no clear D. Deletions cut 3 bases from V and 4 bases from J, with 16 bases between. Germline assignment: CDR1 MGHRA and CDR2 YSYEKL. This CDR3 contains 16 residues. DNA for the CDR3: TGCGCCAGCAGCCACCTCCCAATGGCCGGGAATCAGCCCCAGCATTTT. This sequence encodes CASSHLPMAGNQPQHF.

The DNA of the CDR3 is TGTGCCAGCAAACAACAGACGAACACCGGGGAGCTGTTTTTT. This encodes CASKQQTNTGELFF. The V gene is TRBV25-1, the J gene TRBJ2-2; D is unclear. Germline V gene sequence: CDR1 MGHDK, CDR2 SYGVNS. Trimming shortened V by 7 bases and J by 0 bases, and 9 bases separated the two germline ends. The CDR3 sequence is 14 residues long.

The chain recombines TRBV7-9 with TRBJ1-5; D uncertain. V was cut by 3 bases and J by 9 bases, with 9 bases left in between. This CDR3 is built from 12 residues. Germline-derived CDR1 and CDR2 are SEHNR and FQNEAQ (reference sequence). In nucleotides, the CDR3 is TGTGCCAGCAGCTTGCCGGGTGGGCCCCAGCATTTT. As protein: CASSLPGGPQHF.

This chain connects TRBV7-9 to TRBJ2-2, with 10 bases that match TRBD1. Trimming cost V 5 bases and J 3 bases; bases outside gene matches: 3. This CDR3 has 15 residues. Germline CDR1 SEHNR, CDR2 FQNEAQ (reference sequence). CDR3 in amino acids: CASSPTGGHTGELFF. CDR3 in DNA: TGTGCCAGCAGCCCGACAGGGGGCCACACCGGGGAGCTGTTTTTT.

The V and J genes are TRBV9 and TRBJ1-4; 7 nucleotides match TRBD1. The CDR3 totals 15 residues. The V gene end was trimmed by 2 bases and the J gene end by 7 bases; junction bases not matched to a gene: 8. Germline CDR1 and CDR2: SGDLS and YYNGEE. The CDR3 reads CASSVSGGRGEKLFF. As DNA, the CDR3 is TGTGCCAGCAGCGTCTCAGGGGGGCGCGGTGAAAAACTGTTTTTT.

This clone was picked up a small number of times. The J gene is TRBJ2-2, the V gene TRBV5-1, with D hard to call. Trimming left V 1 base short and J 5 bases short, with 9 bases between. The CDR3 contains 14 residues. Looked up from germline, CDR1 is SGHRS and CDR2 is YFSETQ. CDR3 in amino acids: CASSLSIGTGELFF. In nucleotides, the CDR3 is TGCGCCAGCAGCTTGTCTATCGGGACCGGGGAGCTGTTTTTT.

The chain couples TRBV28 to TRBJ2-2; D is ambiguous. V lost 4 bases and J lost 4, with 4 bases in between. CDR3 size: 12 residues. Germline V CDR1 and CDR2: MDHEN, SYDVKM. This CDR3 reads CASSYLTGELFF. The CDR3 DNA is TGTGCCAGCAGTTATCTCACCGGGGAGCTGTTTTTT.

J is TRBJ2-1 and V is TRBV6-5; D is possibly TRBD1 (6 bases). This CDR3 is built from 14 residues. V was trimmed by 0 bases and J by 5 bases, leaving 8 bases between them. Germline CDR1 reads MNHEY; CDR2 reads SVGAGI. Here the CDR3 reads CASSYSRDNNEQFF. Here the CDR3 DNA reads TGTGCCAGCAGTTACTCCCGGGACAACAATGAGCAGTTCTTC.